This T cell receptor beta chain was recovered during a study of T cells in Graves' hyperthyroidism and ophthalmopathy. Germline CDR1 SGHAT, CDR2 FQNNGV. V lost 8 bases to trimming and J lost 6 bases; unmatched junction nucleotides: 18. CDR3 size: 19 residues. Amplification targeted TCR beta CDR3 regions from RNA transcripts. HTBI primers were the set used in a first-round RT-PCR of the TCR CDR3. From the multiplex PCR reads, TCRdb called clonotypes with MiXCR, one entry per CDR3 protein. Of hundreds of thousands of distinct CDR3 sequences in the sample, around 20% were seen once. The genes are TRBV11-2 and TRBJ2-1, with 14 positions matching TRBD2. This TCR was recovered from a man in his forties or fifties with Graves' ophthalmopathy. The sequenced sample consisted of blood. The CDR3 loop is CASGYPPTGTSGGFNEQFF. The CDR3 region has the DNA TGTGCCAGCGGATACCCCCCTACCGGGACTAGCGGGGGATTCAATGAGCAGTTCTTC.